The entry that follows covers one T cell receptor (beta chain) sequence. Its antigen is currently unknown. The CDR3 consists of 14 residues. Deletions cut 3 bases from V and 5 bases from J, with 15 bases between. Per the germline V gene, CDR1 is SGDLS and CDR2 is YYNGEE. The data originate from a study of regulatory T cells in long-lasting Graves disease. At the level of the study: Persistence in Graves' disease required over 5 years of antithyroid drugs plus positive TSH receptor antibodies. Study results and limitations: Gene preferences differed: TRBV28, TRBJ1-2, TRBJ2-5 in persistent cases.

Documented time point: persistent/refractory GD, antithyroid drugs over 5 years with positive TRAb. PBMC RNA served as the TCR library source. CDR3-region Arm-PCR and iRepertoire HTBI primers produced the TCR beta libraries. TCRdb fed the multiplex PCR reads into MiXCR, producing one record per CDR3 protein. Among 300,000 to 500,000 distinct CDR3 sequences listed, less than 25% were seen once. V usage is TRBV9 and J usage is TRBJ2-7, with D possibly matching TRBD2 (6 bases). Source: peripheral blood mononuclear cells (PBMCs), taken when the disease was refractory, from a patient treated with antithyroid drugs. This sequence originates from a female donor with Graves disease. The CDR3 protein is CASSESAGIDEQYF. In nucleotides, the CDR3 is TGTGCCAGCAGCGAGTCGGCGGGAATCGACGAGCAGTACTTC. Full variable domain (remainder filled in from reference TRBV9 and TRBJ2-7): DSGVTQTPKHLITATGQRVTLRCSPRSGDLSVYWYQQSLDQGLQFLIQYYNGEERAKGNILERFSAQQFPDLHSELNLSSLELGDSALYFCASSESAGIDEQYFGPGTRLTVT.